This TCR beta chain is from a study of Ad26.COV2.S vaccination and SARS-CoV-2 variants. Study overall: Donor was one of the participants in the Ad26.COV2.S arm of the COV1001 trial. Intramuscular Ad26.COV2.S doses were given once or twice, 56 days apart.

Study-level findings and limits: Placebo recipients trailed vaccine recipients in spike-specific TCR breadth.

The treatment is: 15 to 20 received Ad26.COV2.S at low or high dose, single or two shots; about 5 received placebo; per-sample allocation not given. Samples came from day 63 after the first vaccine or placebo injection. The repertoire was sequenced with immunoSEQ multiplex PCR; TCRdb's copy has only in-frame clones and lacks some. The sample shows about 500,000 clones, around 89% of them seen only once. The CDR3 runs to 12 residues. The germline CDR1 and CDR2 sequences are SQVTM and ANQGSEA. V was trimmed by 4 bases and J by 1 base, leaving 4 bases between them. About this clone: What it binds is unknown.

The V and J genes are TRBV29-1 and TRBJ2-2, with D unresolved. The input for sequencing was peripheral blood, taken in a trial of Ad26.COV2.S vaccine versus placebo. The clonotype comes from a person between 18 and 65 years old who received the Ad26.COV2.S COVID-19 vaccine or a placebo. CDR3 residues: CSVGQNTGELFF. The CDR3 DNA reads TGCAGCGTTGGACAGAACACCGGGGAGCTGTTTTTT.